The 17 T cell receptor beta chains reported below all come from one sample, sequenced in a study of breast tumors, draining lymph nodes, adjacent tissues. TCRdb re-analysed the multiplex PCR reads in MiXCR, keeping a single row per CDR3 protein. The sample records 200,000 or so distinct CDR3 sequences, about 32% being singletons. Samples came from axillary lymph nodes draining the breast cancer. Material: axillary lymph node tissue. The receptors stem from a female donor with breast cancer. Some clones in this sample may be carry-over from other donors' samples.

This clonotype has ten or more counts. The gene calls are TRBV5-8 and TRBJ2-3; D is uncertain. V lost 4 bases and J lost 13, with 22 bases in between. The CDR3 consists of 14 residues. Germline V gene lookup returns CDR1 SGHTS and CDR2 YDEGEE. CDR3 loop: CASSLGSGSPVEYF. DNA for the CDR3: TGTGCCAGCAGCCTAGGATCGGGCAGCCCGGTTGAGTATTTT. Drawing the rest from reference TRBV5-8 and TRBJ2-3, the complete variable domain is EAGVTQSPTHLIKTRGQQATLRCSPISGHTSVYWYQQALGLGLQFLLWYDEGEERNRGNFPPRFSGRQFPNYSSELNVNALELEDSALYLCASSLGSGSPVEYFGPGTRLTVL.

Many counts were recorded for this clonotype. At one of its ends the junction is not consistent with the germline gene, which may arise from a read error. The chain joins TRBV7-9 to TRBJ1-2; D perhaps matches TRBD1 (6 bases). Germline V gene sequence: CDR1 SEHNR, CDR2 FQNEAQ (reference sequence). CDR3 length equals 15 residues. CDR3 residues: CASIPQGEGHYGYPF. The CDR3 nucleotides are TGTGCCAGCATACCACAGGGAGAAGGGCACTATGGCTACCCCTTC.

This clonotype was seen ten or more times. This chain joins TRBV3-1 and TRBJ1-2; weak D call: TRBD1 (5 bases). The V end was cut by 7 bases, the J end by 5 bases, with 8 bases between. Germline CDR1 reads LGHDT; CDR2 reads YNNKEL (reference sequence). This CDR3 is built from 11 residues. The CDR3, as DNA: TGTGCCAGCACCGGGGCTTATGGCTACACCTTC. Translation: CASTGAYGYTF.

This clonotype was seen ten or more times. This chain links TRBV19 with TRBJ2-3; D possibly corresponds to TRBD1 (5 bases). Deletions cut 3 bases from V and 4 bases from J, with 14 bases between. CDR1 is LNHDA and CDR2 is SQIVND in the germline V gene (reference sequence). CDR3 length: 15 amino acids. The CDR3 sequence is CASSIKGRASDTQYF. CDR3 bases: TGTGCCAGTAGTATTAAGGGCAGGGCGTCAGATACGCAGTATTTT. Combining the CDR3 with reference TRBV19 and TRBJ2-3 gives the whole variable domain DGGITQSPKYLFRKEGQNVTLSCEQNLNHDAMYWYRQDPGQGLRLIYYSQIVNDFQKGDIAEGYSVSREKKESFPLTVTSAQKNPTAFYLCASSIKGRASDTQYFGPGTRLTVL.

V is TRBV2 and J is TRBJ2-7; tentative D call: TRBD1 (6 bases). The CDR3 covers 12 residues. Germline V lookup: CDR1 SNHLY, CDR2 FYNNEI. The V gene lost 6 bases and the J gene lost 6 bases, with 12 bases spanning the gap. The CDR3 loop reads CASSATGTEQYF. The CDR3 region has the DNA TGTGCCAGCAGCGCCACAGGGACCGAGCAGTACTTC.

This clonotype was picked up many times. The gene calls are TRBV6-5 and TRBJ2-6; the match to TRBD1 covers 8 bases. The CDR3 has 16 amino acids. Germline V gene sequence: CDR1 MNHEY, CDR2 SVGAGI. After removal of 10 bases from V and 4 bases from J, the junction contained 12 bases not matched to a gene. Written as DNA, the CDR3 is TGTGCCACCACACGACAGGGGACGTGGGGGGCCAACGTCCTGACTTTC. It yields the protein CATTRQGTWGANVLTF.

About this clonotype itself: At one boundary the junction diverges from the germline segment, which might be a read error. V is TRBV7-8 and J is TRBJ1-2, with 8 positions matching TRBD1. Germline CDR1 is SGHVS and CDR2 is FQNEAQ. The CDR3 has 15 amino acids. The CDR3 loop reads CASSSHPGQDYGYPF. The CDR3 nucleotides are TGTGCCAGCAGCTCACACCCGGGACAGGACTATGGCTACCCCTTC.

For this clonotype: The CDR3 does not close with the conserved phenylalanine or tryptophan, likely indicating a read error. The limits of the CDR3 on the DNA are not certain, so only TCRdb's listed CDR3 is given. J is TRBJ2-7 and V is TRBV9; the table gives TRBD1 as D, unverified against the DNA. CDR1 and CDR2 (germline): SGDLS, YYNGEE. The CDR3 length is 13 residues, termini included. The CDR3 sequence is CASSVELGQGLYS.

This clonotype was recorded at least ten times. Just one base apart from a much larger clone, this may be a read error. The CDR3 spells CASSVRQGPNSPPHF. In DNA, the CDR3 is TGTGCCAGCAGCGTAAGGCAGGGACCCAATTCACCCCCCCACTTT. The rearrangement uses TRBV9 and TRBJ1-6, with TRBD1 as a possible D gene (5 bases). Germline CDR1 and CDR2: SGDLS and YYNGEE. This CDR3 is 15 amino acids long.

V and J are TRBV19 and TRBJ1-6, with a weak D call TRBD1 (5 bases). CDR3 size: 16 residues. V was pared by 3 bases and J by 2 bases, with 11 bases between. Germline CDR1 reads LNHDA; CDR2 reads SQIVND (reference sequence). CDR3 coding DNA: TGTGCCAGTAGTATCTCTTCGACAGCCTATAATTCACCCCTCCACTTT. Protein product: CASSISSTAYNSPLHF.

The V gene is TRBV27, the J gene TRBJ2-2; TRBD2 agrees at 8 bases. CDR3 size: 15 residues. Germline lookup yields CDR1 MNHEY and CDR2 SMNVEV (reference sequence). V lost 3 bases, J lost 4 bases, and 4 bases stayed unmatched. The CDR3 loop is CASSFGTSGTGELFF. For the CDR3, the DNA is TGTGCCAGCAGTTTTGGAACTAGCGGCACCGGGGAGCTGTTTTTT.

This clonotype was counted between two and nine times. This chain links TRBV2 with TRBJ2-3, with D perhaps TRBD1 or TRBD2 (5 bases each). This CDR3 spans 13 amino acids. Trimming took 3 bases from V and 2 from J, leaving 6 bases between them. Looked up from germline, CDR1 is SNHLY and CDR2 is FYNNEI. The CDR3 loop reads CASSEGVTDTQYF. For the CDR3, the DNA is TGTGCCAGCAGTGAGGGGGTCACAGATACGCAGTATTTT.

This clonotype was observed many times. The CDR3 sequence: CASSGDPPYNEQFF. As DNA, the CDR3 is TGTGCCAGCTCCGGGGACCCACCATACAATGAGCAGTTCTTC. The rearrangement uses TRBV9 and TRBJ2-1; either TRBD1 or TRBD2 may fit D (5 bases each). Germline CDR1 SGDLS, CDR2 YYNGEE. This CDR3 has 14 residues. V shed 7 bases and J shed 4 bases, with 15 bases lying between them.

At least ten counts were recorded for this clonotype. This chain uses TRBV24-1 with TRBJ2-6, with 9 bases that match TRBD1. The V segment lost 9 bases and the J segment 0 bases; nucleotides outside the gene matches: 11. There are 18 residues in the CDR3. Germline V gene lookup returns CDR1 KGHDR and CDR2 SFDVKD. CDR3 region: CATPQSTGGNSGANVLTF. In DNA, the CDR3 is TGTGCCACCCCCCAATCGACAGGGGGAAACTCTGGGGCCAACGTCCTGACTTTC.

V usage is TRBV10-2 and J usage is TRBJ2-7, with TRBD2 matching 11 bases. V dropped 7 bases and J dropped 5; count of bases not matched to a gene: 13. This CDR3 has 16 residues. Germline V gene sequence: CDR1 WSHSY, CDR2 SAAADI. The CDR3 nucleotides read TGCGCCAGCACCTTGACTAGCGGGGCAGACGTCGACGAGCAGTACTTC. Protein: CASTLTSGADVDEQYF.

CDR3 sequence reads: CASKEGVGELFF. In DNA, the CDR3 is TGTGCCAGCAAAGAGGGCGTCGGGGAGCTGTTTTTT. The V and J genes are TRBV2 and TRBJ2-2, with D possibly being TRBD2 (5 bases). The length of the CDR3 is 12 residues. CDR1 SNHLY and CDR2 FYNNEI come from the germline V gene. The V end lost 7 bases, the J end lost 7 bases, and 10 bases lay between the germline ends.

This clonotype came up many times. CDR3 sequence reads: CASSFGPQGNTGELFF. The CDR3 DNA reads TGCGCCAGCAGCTTCGGGCCGCAGGGGAACACCGGGGAGCTGTTTTTT. V is TRBV5-1 and J is TRBJ2-2; a possible D gene is TRBD1 (5 bases). This CDR3 is 16 amino acids long. Per the germline V gene, CDR1 is SGHRS and CDR2 is YFSETQ. Trimming removed 2 bases from V and 1 base from J, with 12 bases in between.